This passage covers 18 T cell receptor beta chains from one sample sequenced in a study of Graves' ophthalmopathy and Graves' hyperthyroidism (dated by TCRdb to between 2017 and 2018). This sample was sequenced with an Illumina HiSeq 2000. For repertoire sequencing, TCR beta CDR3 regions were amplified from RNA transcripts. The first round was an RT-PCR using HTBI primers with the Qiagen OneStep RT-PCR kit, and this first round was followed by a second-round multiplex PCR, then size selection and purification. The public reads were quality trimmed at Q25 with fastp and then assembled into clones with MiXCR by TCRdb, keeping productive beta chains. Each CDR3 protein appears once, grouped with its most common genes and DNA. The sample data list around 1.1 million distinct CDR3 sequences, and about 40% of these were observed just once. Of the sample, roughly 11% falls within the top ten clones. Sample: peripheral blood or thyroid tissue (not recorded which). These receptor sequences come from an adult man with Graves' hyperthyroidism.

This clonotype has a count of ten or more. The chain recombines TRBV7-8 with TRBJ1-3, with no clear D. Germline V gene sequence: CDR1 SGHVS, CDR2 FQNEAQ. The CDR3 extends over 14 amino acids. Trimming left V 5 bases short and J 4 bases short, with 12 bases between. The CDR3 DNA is TGTGCCAGCAGCATACAAGGACGGGGAAACACCATATATTTT. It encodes CASSIQGRGNTIYF.

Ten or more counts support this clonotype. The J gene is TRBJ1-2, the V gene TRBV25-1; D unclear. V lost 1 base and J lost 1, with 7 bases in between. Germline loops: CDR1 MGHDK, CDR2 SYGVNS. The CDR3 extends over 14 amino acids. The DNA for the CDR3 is TGTGCCAGCAGTGAATGGCAGGTTAACTATGGCTACACCTTC. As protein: CASSEWQVNYGYTF.

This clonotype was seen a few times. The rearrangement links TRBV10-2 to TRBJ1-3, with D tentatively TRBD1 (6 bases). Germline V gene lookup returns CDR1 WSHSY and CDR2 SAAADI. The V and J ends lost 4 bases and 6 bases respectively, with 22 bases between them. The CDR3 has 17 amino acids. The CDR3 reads CASSGRAYRVGKNTIYF. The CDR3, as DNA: TGCGCCAGCAGTGGCCGAGCCTACAGGGTAGGAAAAAACACCATATATTTT.

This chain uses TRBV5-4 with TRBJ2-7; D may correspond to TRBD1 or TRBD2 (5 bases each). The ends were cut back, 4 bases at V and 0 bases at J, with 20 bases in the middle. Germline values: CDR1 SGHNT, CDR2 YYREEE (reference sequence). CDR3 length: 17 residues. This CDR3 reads CASSQDLGADFSYEQYF. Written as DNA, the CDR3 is TGTGCCAGCAGCCAAGATCTTGGGGCGGACTTCTCCTACGAGCAGTACTTC.

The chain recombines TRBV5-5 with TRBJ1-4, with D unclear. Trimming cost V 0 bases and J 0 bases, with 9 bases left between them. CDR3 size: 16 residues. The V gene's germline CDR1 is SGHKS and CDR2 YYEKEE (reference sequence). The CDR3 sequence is CASSLDQQTTNEKLFF. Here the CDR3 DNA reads TGTGCCAGCAGCTTGGATCAGCAGACAACTAATGAAAAACTGTTTTTT.

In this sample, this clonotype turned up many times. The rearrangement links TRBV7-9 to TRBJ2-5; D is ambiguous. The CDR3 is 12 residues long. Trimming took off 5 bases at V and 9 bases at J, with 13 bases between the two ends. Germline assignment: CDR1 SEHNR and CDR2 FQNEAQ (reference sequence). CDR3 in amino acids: CASSIYYKAQYF. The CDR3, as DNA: TGTGCCAGCAGCATTTACTACAAGGCCCAGTACTTC. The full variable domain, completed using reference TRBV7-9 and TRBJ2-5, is DTGVSQNPRHKITKRGQNVTFRCDPISEHNRLYWYRQTLGQGPEFLTYFQNEAQLEKSRLLSDRFSAERPKGSFSTLEIQRTEQGDSAMYLCASSIYYKAQYFGPGTRLLVL.

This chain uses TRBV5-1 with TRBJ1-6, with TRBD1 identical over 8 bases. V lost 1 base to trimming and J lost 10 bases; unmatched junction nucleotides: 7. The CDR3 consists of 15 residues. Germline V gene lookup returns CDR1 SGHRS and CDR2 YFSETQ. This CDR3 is CASSLRGQAQSPLHF. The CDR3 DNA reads TGCGCCAGCAGCTTGAGGGGACAGGCTCAATCACCCCTCCACTTT.

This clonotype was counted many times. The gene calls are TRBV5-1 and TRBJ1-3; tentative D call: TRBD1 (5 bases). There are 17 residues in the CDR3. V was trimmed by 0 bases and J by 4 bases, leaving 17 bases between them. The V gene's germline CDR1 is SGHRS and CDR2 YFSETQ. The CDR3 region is CASSLEVSGTQGNTIYF. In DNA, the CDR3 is TGCGCCAGCAGCTTGGAAGTTTCGGGGACTCAGGGAAACACCATATATTTT. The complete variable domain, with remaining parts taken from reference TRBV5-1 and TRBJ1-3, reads KAGVTQTPRYLIKTRGQQVTLSCSPISGHRSVSWYQQTPGQGLQFLFEYFSETQRNKGNFPGRFSGRQFSNSRSEMNVSTLELGDSALYLCASSLEVSGTQGNTIYFGEGSWLTVV.

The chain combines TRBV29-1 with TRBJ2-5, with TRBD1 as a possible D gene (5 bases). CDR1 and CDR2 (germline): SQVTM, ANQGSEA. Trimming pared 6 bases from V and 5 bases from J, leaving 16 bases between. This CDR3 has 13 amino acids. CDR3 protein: CSVVTRAPETQYF. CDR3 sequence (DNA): TGCAGCGTCGTCACCAGGGCGCCGGAGACCCAGTACTTC.

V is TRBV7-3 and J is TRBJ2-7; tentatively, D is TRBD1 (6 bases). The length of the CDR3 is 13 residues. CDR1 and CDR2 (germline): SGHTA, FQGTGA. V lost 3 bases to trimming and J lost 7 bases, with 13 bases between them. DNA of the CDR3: TGTGCCAGCAGCTTGGCCAACAGGGAAGAGCAGTACTTC. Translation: CASSLANREEQYF.

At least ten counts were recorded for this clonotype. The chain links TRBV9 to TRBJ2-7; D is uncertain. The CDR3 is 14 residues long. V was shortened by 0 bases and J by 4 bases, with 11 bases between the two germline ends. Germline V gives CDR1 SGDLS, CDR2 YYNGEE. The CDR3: CASSVEVRGYEQYF. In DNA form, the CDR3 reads TGTGCCAGCAGCGTAGAGGTTCGAGGTTACGAGCAGTACTTC.

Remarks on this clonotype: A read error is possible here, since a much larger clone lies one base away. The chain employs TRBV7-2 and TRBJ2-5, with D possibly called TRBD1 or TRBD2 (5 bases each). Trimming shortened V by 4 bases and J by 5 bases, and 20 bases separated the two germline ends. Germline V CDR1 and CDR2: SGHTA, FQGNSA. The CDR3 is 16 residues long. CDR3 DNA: TGTGCCAGCAGCTCAGGGCCCGGGACGCACGGGGAGACCCAGTACTTC. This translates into CASSSGPGTHGETQYF.

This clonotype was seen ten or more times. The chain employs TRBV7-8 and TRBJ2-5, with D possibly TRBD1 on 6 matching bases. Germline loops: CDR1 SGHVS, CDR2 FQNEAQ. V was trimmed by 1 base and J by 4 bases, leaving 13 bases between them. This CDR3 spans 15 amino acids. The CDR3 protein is CASSLGTGTLETQYF. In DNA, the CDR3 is TGTGCCAGCAGCTTAGGTACAGGGACCTTAGAGACCCAGTACTTC. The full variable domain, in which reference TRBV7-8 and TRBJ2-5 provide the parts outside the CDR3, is GAGVSQSPRYKVAKRGQDVALRCDPISGHVSLFWYQQALGQGPEFLTYFQNEAQLDKSGLPSDRFFAERPEGSVSTLKIQRTQQEDSAVYLCASSLGTGTLETQYFGPGTRLLVL.

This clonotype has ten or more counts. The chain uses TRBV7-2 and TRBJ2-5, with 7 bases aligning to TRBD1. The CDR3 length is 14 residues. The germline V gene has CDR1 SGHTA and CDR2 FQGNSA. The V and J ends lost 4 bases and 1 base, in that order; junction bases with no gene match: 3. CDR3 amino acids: CASSSRGIQETQYF. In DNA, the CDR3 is TGTGCCAGCAGCTCCAGGGGGATCCAAGAGACCCAGTACTTC.

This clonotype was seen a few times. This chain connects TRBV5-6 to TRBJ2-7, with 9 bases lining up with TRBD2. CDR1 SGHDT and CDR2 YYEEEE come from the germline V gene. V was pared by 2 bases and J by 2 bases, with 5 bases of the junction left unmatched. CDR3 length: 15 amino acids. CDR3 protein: CASSLQTSGAYEQYF. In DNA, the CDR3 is TGTGCCAGCAGCTTACAGACTAGCGGCGCCTACGAGCAGTACTTC.

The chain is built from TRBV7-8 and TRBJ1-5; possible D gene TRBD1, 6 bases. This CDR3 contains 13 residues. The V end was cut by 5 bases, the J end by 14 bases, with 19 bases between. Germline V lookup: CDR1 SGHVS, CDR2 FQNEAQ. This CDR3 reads CASSLVGGAYEHF. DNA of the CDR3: TGTGCCAGCAGCCTCGTGGGGGGCGCCTACGAGCATTTT. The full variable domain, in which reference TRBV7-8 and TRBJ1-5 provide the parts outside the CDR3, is GAGVSQSPRYKVAKRGQDVALRCDPISGHVSLFWYQQALGQGPEFLTYFQNEAQLDKSGLPSDRFFAERPEGSVSTLKIQRTQQEDSAVYLCASSLVGGAYEHFGDGTRLSIL.

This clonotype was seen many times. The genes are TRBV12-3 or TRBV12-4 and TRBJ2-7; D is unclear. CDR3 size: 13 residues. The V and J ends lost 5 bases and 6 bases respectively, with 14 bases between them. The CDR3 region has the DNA TGTGCCAGCAGTCTGCCGACTCGATCCGAGCAGTACTTC. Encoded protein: CASSLPTRSEQYF.

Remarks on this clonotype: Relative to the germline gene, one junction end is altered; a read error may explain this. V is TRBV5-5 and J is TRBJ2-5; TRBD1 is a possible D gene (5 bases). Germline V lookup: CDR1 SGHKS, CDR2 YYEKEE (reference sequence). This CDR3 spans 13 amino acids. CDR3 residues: CASSCDSQETQYF. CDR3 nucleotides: TGCGCCAGCAGCTGTGACAGCCAAGAGACCCAGTACTTC.